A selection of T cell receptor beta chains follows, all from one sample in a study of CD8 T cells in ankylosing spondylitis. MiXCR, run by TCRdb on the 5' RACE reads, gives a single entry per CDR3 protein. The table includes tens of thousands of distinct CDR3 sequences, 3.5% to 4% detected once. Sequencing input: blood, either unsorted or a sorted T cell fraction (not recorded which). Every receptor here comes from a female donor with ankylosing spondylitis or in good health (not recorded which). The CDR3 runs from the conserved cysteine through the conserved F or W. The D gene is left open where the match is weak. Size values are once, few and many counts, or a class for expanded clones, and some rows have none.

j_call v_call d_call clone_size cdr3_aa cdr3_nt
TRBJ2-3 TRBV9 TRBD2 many CASSVGSGAITDTQYF TGTGCCAGCAGCGTAGGGAGCGGGGCGATCACAGATACGCAGTATTTT
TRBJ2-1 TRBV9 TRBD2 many CASSVSGGPGNEQFF TGTGCCAGCAGCGTGTCGGGGGGGCCGGGAAATGAGCAGTTCTTC
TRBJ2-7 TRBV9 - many CASSVWENSYEQYF TGTGCCAGCAGCGTCTGGGAAAACTCCTACGAGCAGTACTTC
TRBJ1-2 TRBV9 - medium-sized CASSFRVGDGYTF TGTGCCAGCAGCTTTAGGGTTGGAGATGGCTACACCTTC
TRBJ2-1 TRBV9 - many CASSEGQGSTTYNEQFF TGTGCCAGCAGCGAGGGTCAGGGATCTACCACCTACAATGAGCAGTTCTTC
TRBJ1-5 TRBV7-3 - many CASSLGRIPQGNNQPQHF TGTGCCAGCAGCTTAGGTAGGATACCACAGGGTAACAATCAGCCCCAGCATTTT
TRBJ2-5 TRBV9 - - CASGDLWETQYF TGTGCCAGCGGGGATTTGTGGGAGACCCAGTACTTC
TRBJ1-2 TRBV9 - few CATSVGQANYGYTF TGTGCCACCAGTGTAGGGCAGGCGAACTATGGCTACACCTTC
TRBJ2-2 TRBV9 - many CASSVATGRTNTGELFF TGTGCCAGCAGCGTAGCTACGGGGCGGACGAACACCGGGGAGCTGTTTTTT
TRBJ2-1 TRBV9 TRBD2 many CASSAVSPVGLAGGQQFF TGTGCCAGCAGCGCAGTATCCCCCGTCGGACTAGCGGGGGGACAGCAGTTCTTC
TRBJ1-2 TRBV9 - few CASSVDWGPDGYTF TGTGCCAGCAGCGTAGATTGGGGGCCGGATGGCTACACCTTC
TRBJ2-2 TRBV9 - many CASSVFGGSNTGELFF TGTGCCAGCAGCGTATTTGGGGGTTCGAACACCGGGGAGCTGTTTTTT
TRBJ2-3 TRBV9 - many CASSSRGTDTQYF TGTGCCAGCAGCTCCCGGGGCACAGATACGCAGTATTTT
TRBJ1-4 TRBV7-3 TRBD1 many CASSLLRGQVEKLFF TGTGCCAGCAGTCTTCTCAGGGGGCAAGTCGAAAAACTGTTTTTT
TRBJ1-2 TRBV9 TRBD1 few CASTFDRANYGYTF TGTGCCAGCACCTTCGACAGGGCCAACTATGGCTACACCTTC
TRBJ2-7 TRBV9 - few CASSVDKGDEQYF TGTGCCAGCAGCGTAGACAAGGGGGACGAGCAGTACTTC